The entry below gives a single T cell receptor beta chain sequence along with its context. There is no known antigen for this receptor. No per-base quality is available; no much larger clone lies one base away. TCRbeta CDR3 regions were amplified from genomic DNA by means of the immunoSEQ Assay, a bias-controlled multiplex PCR. The authors' pipeline ran thus. Nucleated cell counts per sample were estimated from amplification of reference gene primers within the assay. To quantify the absolute abundance of each unique TCRbeta CDR3 rearrangement, sequence reads were collapsed and filtered. Productive Simpson clonality was computed per sample as the square root of Simpson's diversity index over productive rearrangements. TCRdb took this table from immuneACCESS and kept in-frame rearrangements with V and J called. Such tables lack part of the clones; where checked against another copy, unresolved V genes explain under half of the gap, and the rest is unexplained. Clonal size and the V and J genes are those of that table, whereas D and trimming came from the DNA. Recorded for this sample are 19,000 or so clones; roughly nine tenths of them occurred a single time. In total, the top ten clones hold less than 20% of the sample.

This sample was included in a study of blood T cell repertoires in COVID-19 (dated by TCRdb to 2020 to 2022). With regard to the full study: The collaborator samples originated in the United States, Italy and Spain and spanned the acute and convalescent phases of COVID-19. The prospective study material was composed of cDNA or gDNA derived from T cells, B-cell-depleted T cells, or PBMCs. Where HLA class I and class II types were available, the types were taken from metadata supplied by the sample provider, not from assay-based typing. The repertoires were released in a freely available public database meant as a resource for research on the immune response to SARS-CoV-2. Deeply sampled blood TCRbeta repertoires from subjects exposed to, actively infected with, or recovered from COVID-19 were included in the dataset. The samples were drawn from two sources: the first 160 participants of the ongoing ImmuneRACE study, and 1,000 to 1,500 subjects contributed by 6 global collaborators. A de-identified subject ID, COVID-19 status, age in years and sex were almost always included in the sample metadata.

V and J lose 6 bases and 10 bases, and a span of 18 bases separates them. The CDR1 and CDR2 encoded by the germline V gene are SNHLY and FYNNEI. Inclusive of the bounding cysteine and phenylalanine, the CDR3 is 13 residues long. Of the read, only the CDR3 DNA is kept; its 39 bases are in frame from base 1. What the authors observed across the whole study: The amount of clinical and demographic metadata varied by source and participant and was provided uncurated.

Collaborating institutions collected whole blood in K2EDTA tubes following their own protocols. For TCRbeta analysis, collaborators shipped samples in one of three forms: frozen whole blood, isolated PBMCs, or DNA extracted from either of those sample types. The V gene is TRBV2 and the J gene is TRBJ1-1; TRBD1 is possibly the D segment (6 matching bases). The clonotype was recovered from a man in his sixties or seventies with acute or convalescent COVID-19. The sample was peripheral blood. The sequenced DNA is TGTGCCAGCAGGCCAGGGGATTTCGCGGCAGCTTTCTTT. It translates as CASRPGDFAAAFF.